The sequence of this T cell receptor (beta chain) was determined in a study of blood T cell repertoires in COVID-19. Profiling relied on immunoSEQ multiplex PCR, and the TCRdb table lists in-frame clones only, not all of them. The sample holds a few hundred thousand clones, 88% seen once. The V end lost 2 bases, the J end lost 4 bases, and 7 bases lay between the germline ends. Germline V gives CDR1 SGHRS, CDR2 YFSETQ. The CDR3 spans 12 residues. The specimen was peripheral blood. The TCR comes from a middle-aged woman who had recovered from COVID-19. The chain joins TRBV5-1 to TRBJ2-7; D might be TRBD1 (6 bases). The chain's CDR3 is CASSFQGYEQYF. Written as DNA, the CDR3 is TGCGCCAGCAGCTTCCAGGGGTACGAGCAGTACTTC.